Below, 28 T cell receptor beta chains from the same sample are listed, as sequenced in a study of breast tumors, draining lymph nodes, adjacent tissues. TCRdb redid the calling of the multiplex PCR reads with MiXCR, one entry per CDR3 protein. The profile shows about 200,000 distinct CDR3 sequences, roughly 29% of them singletons. Axillary draining lymph nodes of breast cancer patients supplied the node samples. Input material: axillary lymph node tissue. These receptors came from a female donor with breast cancer. Some clones in this sample may be carry-over from other donors' samples.

The V and J genes are TRBV6-5 and TRBJ1-2; D might be TRBD1 (5 bases). V was clipped by 2 bases and J by 3 bases, with 10 bases between them. CDR3 length: 14 residues. Looked up from germline, CDR1 is MNHEY and CDR2 is SVGAGI. The DNA for the CDR3 is TGTGCCAGCAGTTACGACGGGGGTGACTATGGCTACACCTTC. Protein product: CASSYDGGDYGYTF.

The J gene is TRBJ2-3, the V gene TRBV9; 9 positions match TRBD2. The CDR3 is 14 amino acids. With 6 bases clipped from V and 5 bases from J, the junction kept 7 bases outside the gene matches. Germline V gene sequence: CDR1 SGDLS, CDR2 YYNGEE. The CDR3 is CASTVAGVGDTQYF. The CDR3 bases are TGTGCCAGCACAGTAGCGGGGGTAGGAGATACGCAGTATTTT.

This clonotype was recorded many times. V usage is TRBV18 and J usage is TRBJ2-5, with D unresolved. Germline values: CDR1 KGHSH, CDR2 LQKENI. V lost 0 bases, J lost 2 bases, and 4 bases lay in between. The CDR3 totals 13 residues. The CDR3 DNA follows: TGTGCCAGCTCACCACCGCAGCAAGAGACCCAGTACTTC. Translation: CASSPPQQETQYF.

This clonotype was recorded a few times. This could be a read error, since a much larger clone is one nucleotide away. Given the absence of the conserved phenylalanine or tryptophan at the CDR3 end, a read error is likely. The V call is TRBV7-8, the J call TRBJ1-5; a possible D gene is TRBD1 (6 bases). V lost 1 base and J lost 3, with 10 bases in between. CDR1 is SGHVS and CDR2 is FQNEAQ in the germline V gene. CDR3 length equals 15 residues. The DNA of the CDR3 is TGTGCCAGCAGCTTAGGGACAGCCTACAATCAGCCCCAGCATCTT. Encoded protein: CASSLGTAYNQPQHL.

This clonotype has ten or more counts. The genes are TRBV6-6 and TRBJ2-3, with D possibly matching TRBD1 (5 bases). V was pared by 6 bases and J by 4 bases, with 14 bases between. Germline lookup yields CDR1 MNHNY and CDR2 SVGAGI (reference sequence). CDR3 length: 14 amino acids. The chain's CDR3 is CASRDSLGADTQYF. CDR3 DNA: TGTGCCAGCAGAGACAGTCTTGGCGCAGATACGCAGTATTTT.

Turning to this clonotype: This may come from a read error, since a much larger clone is one base off. The chain couples TRBV7-3 to TRBJ2-7; D is possibly TRBD1 (5 bases). This CDR3 comprises 15 residues. The V and J ends lost 5 bases and 4 bases respectively, with 18 bases between them. From germline, CDR1 is SGHTA and CDR2 FQGTGA. CDR3 sequence: CASSQDQWGRYEQYF. CDR3 in DNA: TGTGCCAGCAGCCAAGATCAGTGGGGCAGATACGAGCAGTACTTC.

The chain couples TRBV6-5 to TRBJ2-1, with no clear D. Germline lookup yields CDR1 MNHEY and CDR2 SVGAGI. The CDR3 has 16 residues. Trimming cost V 2 bases and J 7 bases, with 18 bases left between them. This chain's CDR3 is CASSYGLARNGNEQFF. The CDR3 DNA reads as TGTGCCAGCAGTTACGGGTTAGCCCGAAATGGGAATGAGCAGTTCTTC.

This clonotype showed up many times. V and J are TRBV30 and TRBJ2-2; the match to TRBD2 covers 10 bases. The CDR3 sequence is 15 residues long. CDR1 GTSNPN and CDR2 SVGIG come from the germline V gene (reference sequence). V was clipped by 3 bases and J by 1 base; unmatched bases: 2. CDR3 amino acids: CAWRRTSGNTGELFF. DNA for the CDR3: TGTGCCTGGAGGAGGACTAGCGGGAACACCGGGGAGCTGTTTTTT.

This clonotype was found many times. This chain uses TRBV11-2 with TRBJ1-5; the match to TRBD1 covers 8 bases. The CDR3 extends over 16 amino acids. Germline CDR1 reads SGHAT; CDR2 reads FQNNGV. With V trimmed by 0 bases and J by 4 bases, 5 bases remained unmatched. CDR3 coding DNA: TGTGCCAGCAGCTTAGAAGGGACAGGAGGAAATCAGCCCCAGCATTTT. Amino acids: CASSLEGTGGNQPQHF.

The chain carries TRBV29-1 and TRBJ1-4, with TRBD1 identical over 8 bases. V dropped 2 bases and J dropped 7; count of bases not matched to a gene: 15. Germline V gene sequence: CDR1 SQVTM, CDR2 ANQGSEA. CDR3 size: 17 residues. CDR3 sequence (DNA): TGCAGCGTTGAAATGGCTAGCGGGTACGGGACAGGTGAAAAACTGTTTTTT. Translating it yields CSVEMASGYGTGEKLFF.

This clonotype has more than one count but fewer than ten. A much larger clone sits a single nucleotide away, making a read error possible. V gene TRBV19 combines with J gene TRBJ2-2; 7 bases match TRBD2. CDR1 and CDR2 (germline): LNHDA, SQIVND (reference sequence). This CDR3 has 15 amino acids. CDR3 residues: CASSPRGPFGGGLFF. The CDR3 nucleotides are TGTGCCAGTTCTCCCCGGGGTCCGTTCGGCGGGGGGCTGTTTTTT.

Turning to this clonotype: At one boundary the junction diverges from the germline segment, which might be a read error. The gene calls are TRBV20-1 and TRBJ2-7; the match to TRBD1 covers 8 bases. Per the germline V gene, CDR1 is DFQATT and CDR2 is SNEGSKA (reference sequence). This CDR3 has 14 residues. Written as DNA, the CDR3 is TGCAGCGCTAGCAGGGACAGGCGGCAGGGAGAGCAGTACTTC. Protein product: CSASRDRRQGEQYF.

This clonotype was seen more than once but under ten times. The genes are TRBV20-1 and TRBJ2-4; D is unresolved. In germline, CDR1 is DFQATT, CDR2 SNEGSKA (reference sequence). The CDR3 contains 13 residues. The V end was cut by 3 bases, the J end by 9 bases, with 15 bases between. The CDR3 DNA reads as TGCAGTGCTAGTTCCTCAGTGGGTGGCATTCAGTACTTC. Amino acids: CSASSSVGGIQYF.

V is TRBV7-7 and J is TRBJ2-1, with D perhaps TRBD2 (5 bases). This CDR3 has 14 residues. Germline CDR1 reads SSHAT; CDR2 reads FNYEAQ (reference sequence). The CDR3 reads CARDPGETYNEQFF. The CDR3 DNA reads TGTGCTAGAGATCCCGGGGAGACCTACAATGAGCAGTTCTTC.

The table lists this clonotype with many counts. J is TRBJ1-2 and V is TRBV19; possibly TRBD1 for D (5 bases). Germline loops: CDR1 LNHDA, CDR2 SQIVND (reference sequence). Trimming left V 5 bases short and J 5 bases short, with 12 bases between. The CDR3 is made up of 13 amino acids. The CDR3 region has the DNA TGTGCCAGTAGTGATGACAGAAAATATGGCTACACCTTC. This gives the protein CASSDDRKYGYTF.

This clonotype was counted at least ten times. The chain is built from TRBV6-5 and TRBJ1-2; 7 bases map to TRBD1. V lost 5 bases to trimming and J lost 4 bases; unmatched junction nucleotides: 10. The CDR3 totals 15 residues. In germline, CDR1 is MNHEY, CDR2 SVGAGI. CDR3 protein: CASSPHRGGTYGYTF. Written as DNA, the CDR3 is TGTGCCAGCAGTCCCCACAGGGGCGGCACCTATGGCTACACCTTC.

With respect to this clonotype: Germline is not matched at one junction end, which may reflect a read error. The chain couples TRBV28 to TRBJ2-7; 9 bases align to TRBD1. CDR3 length: 15 amino acids. The germline CDR1 and CDR2 sequences are MDHEN and SYDVKM. The CDR3 DNA reads as TGTGCCAGCAGTTCCCGGACAGGGGAGAGCTACGAGCAGCACTTC. Protein product: CASSSRTGESYEQHF. Complete variable domain (other parts from reference TRBV28 and TRBJ2-7): DVKVTQSSRYLVKRTGEKVFLECVQDMDHENMFWYRQDPGLGLRLIYFSYDVKMKEKGDIPEGYSVSREKKERFSLILESASTNQTSMYLCASSSRTGESYEQHFGPGTRLTVT.

V and J are TRBV6-6 and TRBJ1-1; TRBD1 matches 7 bases. The germline CDR1 and CDR2 sequences are MNHNY and SVGAGI (reference sequence). J gave up 2 bases and V 7 bases, and 19 bases lay outside the gene matches. CDR3 length equals 18 residues. The CDR3 DNA is TGTGCCAGCACCCTACTCAGGGGGGGGCGGGGAGCCAACACTGAAGCTTTCTTT. Residues: CASTLLRGGRGANTEAFF.

Remarks on this clonotype: This clone may be a read error of a much larger clone one base away. This chain links TRBV15 with TRBJ2-7, with 8 bases fitting TRBD1. The germline V gene encodes CDR1 LNHNV and CDR2 YYDKDF (reference sequence). Losses at the gene ends were 7 bases for V and 1 base for J; bases not matched to a gene: 6. The CDR3 is 14 amino acids. The CDR3 reads CATMDRERSYEQYF. As DNA, the CDR3 is TGTGCCACCATGGACAGGGAACGATCCTACGAGCAGTACTTC.

In this sample, this clonotype turned up many times. This sequence joins TRBV20-1 and TRBJ2-6; 10 nucleotides match TRBD2. The length of the CDR3 is 16 residues. V lost 2 bases and J lost 0; bases outside the gene matches: 1. Germline assignment: CDR1 DFQATT and CDR2 SNEGSKA (reference sequence). The CDR3: CSARSGGASGANVLTF. The CDR3 DNA reads as TGCAGTGCTAGAAGCGGGGGGGCCTCTGGGGCCAACGTCCTGACTTTC.

The chain has TRBV7-9 and TRBJ2-5, with 12 bases identical to TRBD2. This CDR3 has 14 residues. J gave up 3 bases and V 8 bases, and 4 bases lay outside the gene matches. Per the germline V gene, CDR1 is SEHNR and CDR2 is FQNEAQ (reference sequence). The CDR3 sequence is CASSGLAGEETQYF. CDR3 coding DNA: TGTGCCAGCTCGGGACTAGCGGGCGAAGAGACCCAGTACTTC.

The sample holds many counts of this clonotype. The rearrangement links TRBV6-1 to TRBJ1-2; D is ambiguous. The germline gives CDR1 MNHNS, CDR2 SASEGT. V was trimmed by 1 base and J by 5 bases, leaving 8 bases between them. This CDR3 has 13 residues. CDR3: CASSEGRWYGYTF. The CDR3 bases are TGTGCCAGCAGTGAAGGCCGTTGGTATGGCTACACCTTC.

This clonotype was seen ten or more times. The chain recombines TRBV7-8 with TRBJ2-7, with TRBD1 matching 8 bases. This CDR3 comprises 15 residues. Germline V gives CDR1 SGHVS, CDR2 FQNEAQ. V dropped 4 bases and J dropped 2; count of bases not matched to a gene: 7. CDR3 DNA: TGTGCCAGCAGCTCCGGACAGGGATCACCCTACGAGCAGTACTTC. Its protein product is CASSSGQGSPYEQYF. Based on the CDR3 plus reference TRBV7-8 and TRBJ2-7, the full variable domain is GAGVSQSPRYKVAKRGQDVALRCDPISGHVSLFWYQQALGQGPEFLTYFQNEAQLDKSGLPSDRFFAERPEGSVSTLKIQRTQQEDSAVYLCASSSGQGSPYEQYFGPGTRLTVT.

This clonotype showed up many times. The rearrangement uses TRBV18 and TRBJ1-6, with a possible D match to TRBD1 (6 bases). The CDR3 runs 17 residues. Germline assignment: CDR1 KGHSH and CDR2 LQKENI. Trimming removed 3 bases at V and 2 bases at J, with 14 bases between. CDR3 protein: CASSPNAGQTYNSPLHF. The CDR3 DNA follows: TGTGCCAGCTCACCTAACGCCGGACAGACCTATAATTCACCCCTCCACTTT.

Concerning this clonotype: A much larger clone lies a single base off, so this may be a read error. This chain connects TRBV10-2 to TRBJ2-3; TRBD2 agrees at 11 bases. The CDR3 has 17 residues. CDR1 is WSHSY and CDR2 is SAAADI in the germline V gene. CDR3 in amino acids: CVSRGGASGGSGDTQYF. The CDR3 coding sequence is TGCGTCAGCAGGGGGGGGGCTAGCGGGGGGAGTGGTGATACGCAGTATTTT.

The sample holds a few counts of this clonotype. The chain couples TRBV5-4 to TRBJ2-5; no clear D. The CDR3 runs to 14 residues. V gave up 3 bases and J gave up 4 bases, with 13 bases separating them. Germline V gives CDR1 SGHNT, CDR2 YYREEE (reference sequence). CDR3 region: CASSYAQALETQYF. CDR3 sequence (DNA): TGTGCCAGCAGCTATGCCCAGGCCTTAGAGACCCAGTACTTC.

There are many counts of this clonotype. The chain combines TRBV7-9 with TRBJ2-1; D may match TRBD1 or TRBD2 (5 bases each). Germline V gives CDR1 SEHNR, CDR2 FQNEAQ (reference sequence). V lost 3 bases and J 12 bases, leaving 18 bases between the germline ends. The CDR3 totals 14 residues. The CDR3 DNA follows: TGTGCCAGCAGCTTCACTTGGGGGACCTCAGGGCAGTTCTTC. Translating gives CASSFTWGTSGQFF. Full variable domain (missing parts from reference TRBV7-9 and TRBJ2-1): DTGVSQNPRHKITKRGQNVTFRCDPISEHNRLYWYRQTLGQGPEFLTYFQNEAQLEKSRLLSDRFSAERPKGSFSTLEIQRTEQGDSAMYLCASSFTWGTSGQFFGPGTRLTVL.

Many counts were recorded for this clonotype. The gene calls are TRBV7-2 and TRBJ1-2; weak D call: TRBD1 (5 bases). This CDR3 has 14 amino acids. V dropped 5 bases and J dropped 4 bases, with 14 bases sitting between them. The V gene's germline CDR1 is SGHTA and CDR2 FQGNSA. CDR3 sequence (DNA): TGTGCCAGCAGCCTTCAGCGGGACGGCTATGGCTACACCTTC. Amino acids: CASSLQRDGYGYTF.